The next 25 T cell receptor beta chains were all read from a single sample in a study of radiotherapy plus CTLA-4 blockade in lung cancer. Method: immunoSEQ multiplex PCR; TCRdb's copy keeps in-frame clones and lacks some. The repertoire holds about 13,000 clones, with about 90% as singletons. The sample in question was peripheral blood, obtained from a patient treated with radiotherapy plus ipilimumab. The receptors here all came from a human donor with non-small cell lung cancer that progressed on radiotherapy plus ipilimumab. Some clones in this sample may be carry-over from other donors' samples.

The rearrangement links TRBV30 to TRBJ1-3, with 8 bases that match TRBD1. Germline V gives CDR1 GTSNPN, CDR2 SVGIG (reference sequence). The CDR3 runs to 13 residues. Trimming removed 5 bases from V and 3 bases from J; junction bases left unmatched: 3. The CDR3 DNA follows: TGTGCCTGGGGACAGGGAGGTGGAAACACCATATATTTT. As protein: CAWGQGGGNTIYF.

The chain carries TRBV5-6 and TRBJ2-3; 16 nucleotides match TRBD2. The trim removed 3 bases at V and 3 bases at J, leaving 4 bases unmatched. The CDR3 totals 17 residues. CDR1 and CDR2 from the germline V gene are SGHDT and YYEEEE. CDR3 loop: CASSSLGLAGGTDTQYF. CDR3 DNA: TGTGCCAGCAGCTCACTGGGACTAGCGGGGGGGACAGATACGCAGTATTTT.

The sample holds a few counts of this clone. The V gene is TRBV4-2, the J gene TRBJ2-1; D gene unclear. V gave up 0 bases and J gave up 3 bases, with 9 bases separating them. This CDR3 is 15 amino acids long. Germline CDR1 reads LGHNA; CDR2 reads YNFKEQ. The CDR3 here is CASSQDWQDYNEQFF. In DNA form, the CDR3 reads TGTGCCAGCAGCCAAGACTGGCAAGACTACAATGAGCAGTTCTTC.

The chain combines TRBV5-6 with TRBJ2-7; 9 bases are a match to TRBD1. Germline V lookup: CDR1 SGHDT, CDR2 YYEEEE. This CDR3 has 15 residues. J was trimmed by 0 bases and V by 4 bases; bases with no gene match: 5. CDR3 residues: CASSGGQGFSYEQYF. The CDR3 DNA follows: TGTGCCAGCAGCGGGGGACAGGGATTCTCCTACGAGCAGTACTTC.

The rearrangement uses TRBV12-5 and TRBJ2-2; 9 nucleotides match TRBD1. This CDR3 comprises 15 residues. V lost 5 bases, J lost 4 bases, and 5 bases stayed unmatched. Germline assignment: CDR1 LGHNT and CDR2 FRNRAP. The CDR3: CASGGTGLSTGELFF. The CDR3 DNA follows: TGTGCTAGTGGTGGGACAGGGCTAAGCACCGGGGAGCTGTTTTTT.

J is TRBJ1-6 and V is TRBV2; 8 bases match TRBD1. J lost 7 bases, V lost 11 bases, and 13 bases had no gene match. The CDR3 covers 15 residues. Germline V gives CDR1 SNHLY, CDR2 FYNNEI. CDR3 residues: CACHADRVRNSPLHF. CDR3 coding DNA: TGTGCCTGCCATGCGGACAGGGTGAGGAATTCACCCCTCCACTTT. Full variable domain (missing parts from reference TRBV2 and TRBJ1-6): EPEVTQTPSHQVTQMGQEVILRCVPISNHLYFYWYRQILGQKVEFLVSFYNNEISEKSEIFDDQFSVERPDGSNFTLKIRSTKLEDSAMYFCACHADRVRNSPLHFGNGTRLTVT.

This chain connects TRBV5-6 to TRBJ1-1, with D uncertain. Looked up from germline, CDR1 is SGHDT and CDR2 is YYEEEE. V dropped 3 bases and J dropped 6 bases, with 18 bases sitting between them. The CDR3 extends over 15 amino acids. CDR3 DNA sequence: TGTGCCAGCAGCTCCCCGACGCCAAAGAGGGCTGAAGCTTTCTTT. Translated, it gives CASSSPTPKRAEAFF. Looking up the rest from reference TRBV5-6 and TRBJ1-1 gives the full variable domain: DAGVTQSPTHLIKTRGQQVTLRCSPKSGHDTVSWYQQALGQGPQFIFQYYEEEERQRGNFPDRFSGHQFPNYSSELNVNALLLGDSALYLCASSSPTPKRAEAFFGQGTRLTVV.

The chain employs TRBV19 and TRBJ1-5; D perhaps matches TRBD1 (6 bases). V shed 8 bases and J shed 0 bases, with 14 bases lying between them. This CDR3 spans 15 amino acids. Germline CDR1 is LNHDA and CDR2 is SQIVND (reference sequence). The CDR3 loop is CASVIGGRSNQPQHF. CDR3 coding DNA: TGTGCCAGTGTGATTGGGGGCCGTAGCAATCAGCCCCAGCATTTT. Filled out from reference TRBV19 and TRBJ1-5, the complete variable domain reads DGGITQSPKYLFRKEGQNVTLSCEQNLNHDAMYWYRQDPGQGLRLIYYSQIVNDFQKGDIAEGYSVSREKKESFPLTVTSAQKNPTAFYLCASVIGGRSNQPQHFGDGTRLSIL.

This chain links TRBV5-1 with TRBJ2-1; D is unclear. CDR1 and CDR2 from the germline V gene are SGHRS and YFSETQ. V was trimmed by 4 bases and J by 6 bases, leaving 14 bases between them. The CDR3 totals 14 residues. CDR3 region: CASSPSRSVNEQFF. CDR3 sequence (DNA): TGCGCCAGCAGCCCGAGTCGGTCTGTCAATGAGCAGTTCTTC.

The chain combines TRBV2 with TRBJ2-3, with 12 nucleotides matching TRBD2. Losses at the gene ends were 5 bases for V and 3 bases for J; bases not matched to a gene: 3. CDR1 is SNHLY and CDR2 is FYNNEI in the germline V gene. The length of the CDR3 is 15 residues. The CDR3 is CASSLGLAGTDTQYF. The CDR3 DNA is TGTGCCAGCAGTTTAGGACTAGCGGGGACAGATACGCAGTATTTT.

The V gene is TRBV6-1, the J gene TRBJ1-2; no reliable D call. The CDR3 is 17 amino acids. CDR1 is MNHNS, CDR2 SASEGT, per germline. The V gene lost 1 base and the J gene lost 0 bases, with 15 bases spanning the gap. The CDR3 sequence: CASSEGIWEGANYGYTF. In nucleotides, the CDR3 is TGTGCCAGCAGTGAAGGTATCTGGGAGGGAGCTAACTATGGCTACACCTTC.

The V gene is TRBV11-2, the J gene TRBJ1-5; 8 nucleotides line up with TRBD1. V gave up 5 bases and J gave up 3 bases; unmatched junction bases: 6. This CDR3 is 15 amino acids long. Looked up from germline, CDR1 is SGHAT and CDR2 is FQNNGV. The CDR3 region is CASSVGTGLNQPQHF. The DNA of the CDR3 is TGTGCCAGCAGCGTGGGGACAGGTCTCAATCAGCCCCAGCATTTT.

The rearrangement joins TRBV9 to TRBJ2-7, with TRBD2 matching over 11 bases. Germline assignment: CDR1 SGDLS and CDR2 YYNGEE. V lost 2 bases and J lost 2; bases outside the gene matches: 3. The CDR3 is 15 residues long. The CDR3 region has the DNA TGTGCCAGCAGCGTCGGGACTAGCGGTACCTACGAGCAGTACTTC. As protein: CASSVGTSGTYEQYF.

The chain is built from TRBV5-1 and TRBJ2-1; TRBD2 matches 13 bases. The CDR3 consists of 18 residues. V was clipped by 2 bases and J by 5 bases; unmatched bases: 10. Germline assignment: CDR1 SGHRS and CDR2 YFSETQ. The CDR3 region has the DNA TGCGCCAGCAGCTTTCGGTCCGCGACTAGCGGGGGGAACAATGAGCAGTTCTTC. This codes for CASSFRSATSGGNNEQFF.

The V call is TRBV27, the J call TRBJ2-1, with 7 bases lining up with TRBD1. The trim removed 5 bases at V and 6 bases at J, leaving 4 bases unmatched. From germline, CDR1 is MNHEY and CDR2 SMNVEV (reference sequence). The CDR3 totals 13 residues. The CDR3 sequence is CASSVQGSNEQFF. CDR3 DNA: TGTGCCAGCAGTGTACAGGGGAGCAATGAGCAGTTCTTC.

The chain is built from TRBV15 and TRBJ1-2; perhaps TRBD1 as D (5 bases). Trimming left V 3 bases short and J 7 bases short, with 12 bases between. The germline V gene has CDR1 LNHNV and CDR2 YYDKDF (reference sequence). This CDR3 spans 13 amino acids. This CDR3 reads CATSRELRGGYTF. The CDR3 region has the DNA TGTGCCACCAGCAGGGAGTTAAGGGGTGGCTACACCTTC. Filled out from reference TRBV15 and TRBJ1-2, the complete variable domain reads DAMVIQNPRYQVTQFGKPVTLSCSQTLNHNVMYWYQQKSSQAPKLLFHYYDKDFNNEADTPDNFQSRRPNTSFCFLDIRSPGLGDTAMYLCATSRELRGGYTFGSGTRLTVV.

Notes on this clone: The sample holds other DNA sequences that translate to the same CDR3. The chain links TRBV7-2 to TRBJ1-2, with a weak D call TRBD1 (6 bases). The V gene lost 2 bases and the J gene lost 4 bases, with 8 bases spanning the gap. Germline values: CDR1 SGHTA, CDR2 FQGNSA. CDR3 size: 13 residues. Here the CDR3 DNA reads TGTGCCAGCAGCTTACAGGGGATCTATGGCTACACCTTC. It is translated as CASSLQGIYGYTF.

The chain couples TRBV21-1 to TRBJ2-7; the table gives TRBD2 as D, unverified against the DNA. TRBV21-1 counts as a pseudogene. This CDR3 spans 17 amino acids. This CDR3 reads CASSKGKREGFSYEQYF. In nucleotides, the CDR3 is TGTGCCAGCAGCAAGGGCAAGCGGGAGGGTTTCTCCTACGAGCAGTACTTC.

In DNA, the CDR3 is TGCGCCAGCAGCCAAGACAGGGGGAACACTGAAGCTTTCTTT. Amino acids: CASSQDRGNTEAFF. The chain is built from TRBV4-3 and TRBJ1-1; tentative D call: TRBD1 (6 bases). The CDR3 sequence is 14 residues long. Germline CDR1 reads LGHNA; CDR2 reads YSLEER. V lost 0 bases and J lost 1, with 6 bases in between.

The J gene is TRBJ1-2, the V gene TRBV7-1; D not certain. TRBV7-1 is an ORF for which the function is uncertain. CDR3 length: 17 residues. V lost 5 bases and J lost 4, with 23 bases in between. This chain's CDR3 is CASSGWIYEGKTYGYTF. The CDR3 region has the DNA TGTGCCAGCAGCGGATGGATTTACGAGGGAAAGACCTATGGCTACACCTTC.

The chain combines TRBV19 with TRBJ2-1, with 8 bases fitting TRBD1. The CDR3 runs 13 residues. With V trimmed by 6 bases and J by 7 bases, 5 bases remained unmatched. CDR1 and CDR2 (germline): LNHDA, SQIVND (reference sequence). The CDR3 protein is CASRRQGLNEQFF. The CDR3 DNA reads TGTGCCAGTAGGCGACAGGGGTTAAATGAGCAGTTCTTC.

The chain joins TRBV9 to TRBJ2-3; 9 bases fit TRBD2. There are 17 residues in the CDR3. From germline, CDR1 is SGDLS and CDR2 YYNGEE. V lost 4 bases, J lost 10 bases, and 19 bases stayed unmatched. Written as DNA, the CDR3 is TGTGCCAGCAGCCTAATGCGGGAGGGCCTTGTGGGGCTACCGCAGTATTTT. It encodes CASSLMREGLVGLPQYF. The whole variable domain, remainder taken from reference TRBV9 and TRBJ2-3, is DSGVTQTPKHLITATGQRVTLRCSPRSGDLSVYWYQQSLDQGLQFLIQYYNGEERAKGNILERFSAQQFPDLHSELNLSSLELGDSALYFCASSLMREGLVGLPQYFGPGTRLTVL.

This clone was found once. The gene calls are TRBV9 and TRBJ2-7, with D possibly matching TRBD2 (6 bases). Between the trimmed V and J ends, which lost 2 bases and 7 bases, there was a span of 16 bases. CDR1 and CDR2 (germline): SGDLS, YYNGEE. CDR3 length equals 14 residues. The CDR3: CASSVGGGPREQYF. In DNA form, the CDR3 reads TGTGCCAGCAGCGTGGGGGGAGGCCCAAGGGAGCAGTACTTC.

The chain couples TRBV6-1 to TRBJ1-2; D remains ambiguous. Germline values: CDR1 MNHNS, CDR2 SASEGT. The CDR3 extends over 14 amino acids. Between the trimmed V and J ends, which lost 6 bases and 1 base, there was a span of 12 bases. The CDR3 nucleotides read TGTGCCAGCAGGGTTGTTGCAGATAACTATGGCTACACCTTC. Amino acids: CASRVVADNYGYTF.

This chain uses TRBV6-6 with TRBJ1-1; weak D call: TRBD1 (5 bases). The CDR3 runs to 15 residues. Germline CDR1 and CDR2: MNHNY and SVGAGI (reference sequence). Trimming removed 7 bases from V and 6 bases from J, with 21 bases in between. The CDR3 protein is CASILYSGGRAEAFF. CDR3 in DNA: TGTGCCAGCATCCTATACTCGGGGGGTCGGGCTGAAGCTTTCTTT.